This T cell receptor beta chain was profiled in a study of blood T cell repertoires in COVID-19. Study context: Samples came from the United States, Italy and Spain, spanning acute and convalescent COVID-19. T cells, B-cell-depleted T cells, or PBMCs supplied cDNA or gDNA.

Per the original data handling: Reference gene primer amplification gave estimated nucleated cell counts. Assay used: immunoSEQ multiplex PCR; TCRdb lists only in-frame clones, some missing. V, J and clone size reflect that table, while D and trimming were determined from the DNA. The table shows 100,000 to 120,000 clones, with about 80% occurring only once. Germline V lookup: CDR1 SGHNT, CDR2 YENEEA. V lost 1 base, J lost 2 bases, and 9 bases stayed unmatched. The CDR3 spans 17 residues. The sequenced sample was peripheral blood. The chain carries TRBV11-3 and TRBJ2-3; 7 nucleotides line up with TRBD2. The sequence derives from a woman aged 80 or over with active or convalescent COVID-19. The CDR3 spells CASSLGVWRGNTDTQYF. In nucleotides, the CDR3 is TGTGCCAGCAGCTTAGGGGTTTGGCGGGGGAACACAGATACGCAGTATTTT.